This T cell receptor (beta chain) was recovered during a study of metastatic and nonmetastatic thyroid tumors. At the level of the study: Across peripheral blood and tumor or nodule tissue samples taken from malignant and benign thyroid patients, the repertoires were compared with one another.

A remark on this clone: Its matching antigen is unknown.

Original handling: Using the CDR3 differences seen across clinicopathological groups, the authors built a distant-metastasis classifier for papillary thyroid cancer, which was meant to discriminate distant-metastatic patients. Using MiXCR, TCRdb re-called clones from the PCR reads. TCRdb, not the authors, supplied the V and J calls. The table lists around 23,000 clones, approximately 23% of them singletons, with roughly 12% in the top ten. This CDR3 contains 15 residues. Germline CDR1 is LNHNV and CDR2 is YYDKDF (reference sequence). V lost 2 bases and J lost 2; bases outside the gene matches: 4. The study's findings and limits: Malignant thyroid tumors reportedly had TCR beta diversity that was significantly higher than in benign nodules, in blood and tumor.

Before thyroid surgery, none of the patients had received any treatment. Sequencing was done on a sample of tumor tissue. This chain connects TRBV15 to TRBJ2-7, with 9 positions matching TRBD2. The TCR was taken from a female donor with papillary thyroid cancer or a benign thyroid nodule (not recorded which). Some clones in this sample may be carry-over from other donors' samples. The CDR3 is CATSRIIAGAYEQYF. In nucleotides, the CDR3 is TGTGCCACCAGCAGAATAATAGCGGGGGCCTACGAGCAGTACTTC.